The clone carrying this T cell receptor (beta chain) was counted a few times. The CDR3 consists of 14 residues. CDR1 SGHTA and CDR2 FQGNSA come from the germline V gene. Trimming stripped 7 bases from V and 3 bases from J, with 16 bases between. As it was prepared, the TCRbeta library received unique molecular identifiers. One entry per CDR3 protein, called by TCRdb with MiXCR from the PCR reads. Of about 610,000 distinct CDR3 sequences in the sample, under 12% were seen once. The data are from a study of T-cell reconstitution after alpha-beta-depleted transplantation in children. The rearrangement uses TRBV7-2 and TRBJ2-7; D is ambiguous. This clonotype was obtained from a human donor who donated a stem cell graft to a child with acute myeloid leukemia. The source material was PBMCs from the stem cell graft donor, sampled from the stem cell graft. For the CDR3, the DNA is TGTGCCAGCACCAAAAGGGCTGGGGACTACGAGCAGTACTTC. Encoded protein: CASTKRAGDYEQYF.